This entry concerns a single TCR beta chain. Looked up from germline, CDR1 is MNHEY and CDR2 is SVGAGI. The V and J ends lost 2 bases and 4 bases respectively, with 8 bases between them. The CDR3 spans 13 residues. RNA was isolated and reverse transcribed to cDNA, the sequencing template. TCRdb's table, derived via immunoSEQ multiplex PCR, lists solely in-frame clones and lacks some. Here the sample spans 110,000 to 150,000 clones, roughly 53% being singletons. The data were taken from a study of CD8+ T cells in alopecia areata. Lesional scalp punch biopsies and peripheral blood came from alopecia areata patients.

This TCR derives from a human donor with alopecia areata. Sequenced here: CD4+ T cells sorted from blood, sampled at week 0. The V gene is TRBV6-5, the J gene TRBJ1-2; no clear D gene. The CDR3 reads CASSYDGSYGYTF. CDR3 nucleotide sequence: TGTGCCAGCAGTTACGACGGTAGCTATGGCTACACCTTC.